Listed here are 8 T cell receptor beta chains from one sample, sequenced in a study of T cells in Graves' hyperthyroidism and ophthalmopathy. TCR beta CDR3 regions were amplified from RNA. HTBI primers were employed in a first-round RT-PCR of the TCR CDR3. A single record per CDR3 protein comes from TCRdb applying MiXCR to the multiplex PCR reads. The sample carries more than 300,000 distinct CDR3 sequences, approximately 14% recorded once. The specimen sequenced was blood. Receptor source: a woman aged 25 to 39 with Graves' ophthalmopathy.

This clonotype was recorded a few times. The V and J genes are TRBV7-3 and TRBJ2-2; 7 nucleotides agree with TRBD2. J lost 0 bases, V lost 2 bases, and 6 bases had no gene match. The CDR3 extends over 17 amino acids. Per the germline V gene, CDR1 is SGHTA and CDR2 is FQGTGA. CDR3: CASSLLAETANTGELFF. The DNA of the CDR3 is TGTGCCAGCAGCTTACTAGCGGAAACCGCGAACACCGGGGAGCTGTTTTTT.

In its sample, this clonotype was seen many times. V and J are TRBV7-9 and TRBJ2-7; D unresolved. V was trimmed by 5 bases and J by 4 bases, leaving 18 bases between them. Germline CDR1 is SEHNR and CDR2 is FQNEAQ (reference sequence). The CDR3 loop spans 15 amino acids. The CDR3 is CASSISSRSGYEQYF. DNA of the CDR3: TGTGCCAGCAGCATATCCTCGAGATCCGGATACGAGCAGTACTTC. The variable domain in full, with the rest retrieved from reference TRBV7-9 and TRBJ2-7, is DTGVSQNPRHKITKRGQNVTFRCDPISEHNRLYWYRQTLGQGPEFLTYFQNEAQLEKSRLLSDRFSAERPKGSFSTLEIQRTEQGDSAMYLCASSISSRSGYEQYFGPGTRLTVT.

The chain carries TRBV6-9 and TRBJ1-6, with D maybe TRBD1 (6 bases). This CDR3 has 17 residues. Germline CDR1 is MNHGY and CDR2 is SVAAGI. V was pared by 3 bases and J by 4 bases, with 16 bases between. CDR3 loop: CASSYGGTGKYNSPLHF. The CDR3 region has the DNA TGTGCCAGCAGTTACGGAGGAACAGGGAAATATAATTCACCCCTCCACTTT.

V usage is TRBV19 and J usage is TRBJ1-4; no definite D call. Germline-derived CDR1 and CDR2 are LNHDA and SQIVND (reference sequence). The CDR3 covers 15 residues. The V end lost 5 bases, the J end lost 0 bases, and 10 bases lay between the germline ends. The DNA for the CDR3 is TGTGCCAGTAGTGAAAGAAGACCAACTAATGAAAAACTGTTTTTT. Its protein is CASSERRPTNEKLFF.

The genes are TRBV7-2 and TRBJ2-7, with TRBD2 matching over 9 bases. Unmatched junction bases numbered 4, after V lost 3 bases and J lost 1 base. CDR3 length: 15 residues. CDR1 SGHTA and CDR2 FQGNSA come from the germline V gene. For the CDR3, the DNA is TGTGCCAGCAGCTTGCTAGCGGGGAATTCCTACGAGCAGTACTTC. The encoded protein is CASSLLAGNSYEQYF.

This clonotype was detected a few times. The V call is TRBV11-2, the J call TRBJ1-2; no clear D. Germline CDR1 and CDR2: SGHAT and FQNNGV. The CDR3 runs to 13 residues. Deletions cut 5 bases from V and 2 bases from J, with 9 bases between. The CDR3, as DNA: TGTGCCAGCAGCCCCGGAATGAACTATGGCTACACCTTC. Protein sequence: CASSPGMNYGYTF.

This clonotype was counted at least ten times. CDR3 sequence: CASSQGVGTNYGYTF. Here the CDR3 DNA reads TGTGCCAGCAGCCAAGGGGTAGGGACCAACTATGGCTACACCTTC. This chain uses TRBV3-1 with TRBJ1-2; D is perhaps TRBD1 (5 bases). The CDR3 consists of 15 residues. Germline CDR1 and CDR2: LGHDT and YNNKEL (reference sequence). Trimming shortened V by 1 base and J by 2 bases, and 11 bases separated the two germline ends.

V usage is TRBV20-1 and J usage is TRBJ1-2, with a possible D match to TRBD1 (6 bases). Trimming removed 0 bases from V and 5 bases from J, with 13 bases in between. Germline CDR1 reads DFQATT; CDR2 reads SNEGSKA (reference sequence). The CDR3 covers 14 residues. The CDR3 here is CSARDRDRPYGYTF. CDR3 DNA sequence: TGCAGTGCTAGAGATCGCGACAGGCCATATGGCTACACCTTC.